This T cell receptor (beta chain) was observed in a study of radiation and T cells in renal cell carcinoma. The CDR3 is 14 residues long. V lost 1 base to trimming and J lost 5 bases, with 13 bases between them. Germline V gene data show CDR1 as SGHNT and CDR2 as YYREEE (reference sequence). With respect to this clone: Its antigen remains unidentified.

The method was immunoSEQ multiplex PCR; TCRdb's version includes in-frame clones alone and lacks a portion of them. The data show fewer than 80,000 clones, less than 85% seen once. Regarding the study as a whole: Without pretreatment biopsies, baseline tumor clonotype presence was undetermined. Top tumor clonotypes rose in blood 2 weeks post-radiation, then contracted.

Time point: blood 4 weeks post-SBRT, at nephrectomy. Treatment indicated: 15 Gy SBRT to primary tumor, nephrectomy 4 weeks later. Nephrectomy followed 15 Gy stereotactic body radiation by 4 weeks. Blood was sampled at baseline, 2 weeks and 4 weeks after SBRT. The chain couples TRBV5-4 to TRBJ2-7, with D perhaps matching TRBD2 (5 bases). The sample consisted of blood, taken from a patient whose treatment included radiotherapy and nephrectomy. The receptor comes from a woman aged 55-75 years with renal cell carcinoma. The CDR3 reads CASSLSGDGDEQYF. The DNA of the CDR3 is TGTGCCAGCAGCTTGAGCGGAGATGGGGACGAGCAGTACTTC. Filled out from reference TRBV5-4 and TRBJ2-7, the complete variable domain reads ETGVTQSPTHLIKTRGQQVTLRCSSQSGHNTVSWYQQALGQGPQFIFQYYREEENGRGNFPPRFSGLQFPNYSSELNVNALELDDSALYLCASSLSGDGDEQYFGPGTRLTVT.